The 24 T cell receptor beta chains in this list originate from one sample, sequenced in a study of blood T cell repertoires in COVID-19. Assay: immunoSEQ multiplex PCR; the TCRdb copy retains only in-frame clones and omits some. The repertoire holds under 55,000 clones, with less than 90% as singletons. The sequenced material came from peripheral blood. These receptors were collected from a human donor in a cohort sampled during active COVID-19.

This clone turned up a few times. The chain has TRBV19 and TRBJ1-1; D unclear. CDR1 and CDR2 from the germline V gene are LNHDA and SQIVND (reference sequence). Trimming stripped 4 bases from V and 1 base from J, with 13 bases between. The CDR3 runs 15 residues. The DNA for the CDR3 is TGTGCCAGTAGTAAGATGCAGGTGACGAACACTGAAGCTTTCTTT. Translation gives CASSKMQVTNTEAFF.

V gene TRBV5-1 combines with J gene TRBJ2-2, with 10 nucleotides matching TRBD2. Per germline, CDR1 SGHRS and CDR2 YFSETQ. Trimming removed 5 bases from V and 5 bases from J; junction bases left unmatched: 12. This CDR3 comprises 17 residues. The CDR3: CASRKSASGGNTGELFF. The CDR3 bases are TGCGCCAGCAGAAAGTCCGCTAGCGGGGGAAATACCGGGGAGCTGTTTTTT.

The chain employs TRBV9 and TRBJ2-3, with a tentative D call TRBD1 (5 bases). Per germline, CDR1 SGDLS and CDR2 YYNGEE. Between the trimmed V and J ends, which lost 0 bases and 6 bases, there was a span of 14 bases. This CDR3 is built from 15 residues. CDR3 region: CASSVGAGQGDTQYF. The CDR3 DNA sequence: TGTGCCAGCAGCGTAGGGGCAGGGCAAGGGGATACGCAGTATTTT.

V gene TRBV7-6 combines with J gene TRBJ2-1, with 9 bases aligning to TRBD2. The J segment lost 5 bases and the V segment lost 2 bases, leaving 10 bases of the junction unmatched. This CDR3 spans 17 amino acids. Germline loops: CDR1 SGHVS, CDR2 FNYEAQ. The DNA of the CDR3 is TGTGCCAGCAGCTTATTGGATGGGACTAGCCTCAACAATGAGCAGTTCTTC. Protein product: CASSLLDGTSLNNEQFF.

The V gene is TRBV28, the J gene TRBJ2-1; TRBD2 is a possible D gene (5 bases). Germline lookup yields CDR1 MDHEN and CDR2 SYDVKM. The CDR3 is 13 residues long. V lost 7 bases, J lost 9 bases, and 16 bases lay in between. The CDR3 here is CASTLASKGEQFF. The CDR3 DNA sequence: TGTGCCAGCACACTCGCTAGCAAGGGTGAGCAGTTCTTC.

The chain links TRBV10-3 to TRBJ2-3, with 11 bases matching TRBD1. Germline V lookup: CDR1 ENHRY, CDR2 SYGVKD. The V gene end was trimmed by 1 base and the J gene end by 6 bases; junction bases not matched to a gene: 3. CDR3 length: 15 amino acids. CDR3: CAISELDRGPDTQYF. Here the CDR3 DNA reads TGTGCCATCAGTGAGTTGGACAGGGGGCCTGATACGCAGTATTTT.

V is TRBV15 and J is TRBJ1-4, with 7 bases matching TRBD1. J was trimmed by 8 bases and V by 0 bases; bases with no gene match: 9. This CDR3 comprises 16 residues. From germline, CDR1 is LNHNV and CDR2 YYDKDF (reference sequence). Written as DNA, the CDR3 is TGTGCCACCAGCAGAGAAACGACAGGGACGGGGGAAAAACTGTTTTTT. Encoded protein: CATSRETTGTGEKLFF.

The chain links TRBV7-2 to TRBJ1-2; D is possibly TRBD1 (6 bases). Trimming cost V 5 bases and J 8 bases, with 21 bases left between them. Germline CDR1 reads SGHTA; CDR2 reads FQGNSA. This CDR3 contains 15 residues. The chain's CDR3 is CASSHSAGGAGGYTF. CDR3 bases: TGTGCCAGCAGCCACTCCGCGGGGGGCGCTGGGGGCTACACCTTC.

This chain uses TRBV7-8 with TRBJ1-1, with a possible D match to TRBD1 (5 bases). Germline-derived CDR1 and CDR2 are SGHVS and FQNEAQ. CDR3 length equals 14 residues. V was pared by 3 bases and J by 1 base, with 9 bases between. In nucleotides, the CDR3 is TGTGCCAGCAGCTTCCAGGGCCGGAACACTGAAGCTTTCTTT. This encodes CASSFQGRNTEAFF.

V gene TRBV18 combines with J gene TRBJ1-4; 10 positions match TRBD1. Germline CDR1 and CDR2: KGHSH and LQKENI. The CDR3 runs 19 residues. V was pared by 4 bases and J by 0 bases, with 11 bases of the junction left unmatched. In DNA form, the CDR3 reads TGTGCCAGCTCACTCACTTCCGGGACAGGGGCATCAACTAATGAAAAACTGTTTTTT. This gives the protein CASSLTSGTGASTNEKLFF.

V is TRBV27 and J is TRBJ1-5, with TRBD1 matching over 7 bases. The V gene end was trimmed by 6 bases and the J gene end by 1 base; junction bases not matched to a gene: 9. CDR1 and CDR2 from the germline V gene are MNHEY and SMNVEV (reference sequence). This CDR3 is built from 16 residues. The CDR3 loop reads CASREQGQFSNQPQHF. The CDR3 DNA reads as TGTGCCAGCAGGGAACAGGGACAGTTCAGCAATCAGCCCCAGCATTTT.

V usage is TRBV7-2 and J usage is TRBJ2-1; D perhaps matches TRBD1 (6 bases). The CDR3 extends over 13 amino acids. Trimming removed 3 bases at V and 7 bases at J, with 10 bases between. From germline, CDR1 is SGHTA and CDR2 FQGNSA. The CDR3 nucleotides are TGTGCCAGCAGCTTTTACAGGGCGAATGAGCAGTTCTTC. It translates to CASSFYRANEQFF.

The CDR3: CASSQVVLTVFSTNTGELFF. The CDR3 nucleotides are TGTGCCAGCAGCCAAGTAGTTTTGACAGTATTCTCCACGAACACCGGGGAGCTGTTTTTT. V usage is TRBV3-1 (or the pseudogene TRBV3-2) and J usage is TRBJ2-2; possibly TRBD1 for D (5 bases). Per germline, CDR1 LGHDT and CDR2 YNNKEL (reference sequence). The CDR3 is 20 amino acids. Trimming removed 1 base at V and 0 bases at J, with 21 bases between.

The CDR3 protein is CASSEFLAHGELFF. CDR3 nucleotide sequence: TGTGCCAGCAGTGAATTCTTAGCGCACGGGGAGCTGTTTTTT. The V and J genes are TRBV25-1 and TRBJ2-2; D is perhaps TRBD2 (5 bases). CDR3 length: 14 amino acids. Looked up from germline, CDR1 is MGHDK and CDR2 is SYGVNS. Trimming removed 1 base from V and 7 bases from J, with 10 bases in between. Full variable domain (remainder filled in from reference TRBV25-1 and TRBJ2-2): EADIYQTPRYLVIGTGKKITLECSQTMGHDKMYWYQQDPGMELHLIHYSYGVNSTEKGDLSSESTVSRIRTEHFPLTLESARPSHTSQYLCASSEFLAHGELFFGEGSRLTVL.

The CDR3 region has the DNA TGTGCTAGTGGTTTGGGGAATGGACTAGCGGGGATCCAAGAGACCCAGTACTTC. It translates to CASGLGNGLAGIQETQYF. V and J are TRBV12-5 and TRBJ2-5; 12 nucleotides match TRBD2. CDR1 LGHNT and CDR2 FRNRAP come from the germline V gene. This CDR3 has 18 residues. Unmatched junction bases numbered 7, after V lost 1 base and J lost 1 base.

The V gene is TRBV24-1, the J gene TRBJ2-1, with 8 bases lining up with TRBD1. Germline V gene lookup returns CDR1 KGHDR and CDR2 SFDVKD. The CDR3 runs 16 residues. After removal of 3 bases from V and 5 bases from J, the junction contained 8 bases not matched to a gene. CDR3 protein: CATSDPDGTGNNEQFF. The CDR3 nucleotides are TGTGCCACCAGTGATCCTGACGGGACAGGTAACAATGAGCAGTTCTTC.

This chain joins TRBV25-1 and TRBJ1-1, with D maybe TRBD1 (5 bases). The CDR3 has 12 amino acids. Trimming took off 7 bases at V and 4 bases at J, with 10 bases between the two ends. Germline CDR1 is MGHDK and CDR2 is SYGVNS. CDR3 bases: TGTGCCAGCACCCCGGGGGGCACTGAAGCTTTCTTT. Translating gives CASTPGGTEAFF.

In the case of this clone: The junction differs from germline at one of its ends, possibly a read error. The chain employs TRBV7-2 and TRBJ1-1, with D maybe TRBD1 (6 bases). CDR1 and CDR2 (germline): SGHTA, FQGNSA. The CDR3 is 11 residues long. The CDR3 nucleotides are TGTGCCAGCAGCTTAATATCGGGACACCTCTTT. Translating gives CASSLISGHLF. The entire variable domain, with the rest obtained from reference TRBV7-2 and TRBJ1-1, is as follows: GAGVSQSPSNKVTEKGKDVELRCDPISGHTALYWYRQSLGQGLEFLIYFQGNSAPDKSGLPSDRFSAERTGGSVSTLTIQRTQQEDSAVYLCASSLISGHLFGQGTRLTVV.

The genes are TRBV2 and TRBJ2-3; 7 nucleotides agree with TRBD1. Trimming at V came to 5 bases and at J to 4 bases, leaving 6 bases not matched to a gene. Looked up from germline, CDR1 is SNHLY and CDR2 is FYNNEI. The CDR3 extends over 14 amino acids. DNA for the CDR3: TGTGCCAGCAGTTTCGAACAGGGGCCAGATACGCAGTATTTT. Amino acid sequence: CASSFEQGPDTQYF.

This chain links TRBV5-4 with TRBJ2-1; 7 positions match TRBD2. Trimming took 5 bases from V and 7 from J; bases not matched to a gene: 6. Germline CDR1 is SGHNT and CDR2 is YYREEE (reference sequence). The CDR3 runs to 13 residues. The CDR3 coding sequence is TGTGCCAGCAGGTCCGGGACTATGAATGAGCAGTTCTTC. It specifies CASRSGTMNEQFF.

The CDR3 DNA follows: TGTGCCAGCAGCGGGACTACATACACCGGGGAGCTGTTTTTT. Amino acids: CASSGTTYTGELFF. V and J are TRBV2 and TRBJ2-2, with 7 positions matching TRBD2. The CDR3 totals 14 residues. Per germline, CDR1 SNHLY and CDR2 FYNNEI. Trimming removed 6 bases from V and 3 bases from J; junction bases left unmatched: 4.

This chain links TRBV12-3 or TRBV12-4 with TRBJ1-1; D call uncertain. CDR3 length: 13 amino acids. Trimming took 3 bases from V and 4 from J, leaving 9 bases between them. The CDR3 region has the DNA TGTGCCAGCAGTTTTCTTTCCGGCACTGAAGCTTTCTTT. Translated, it gives CASSFLSGTEAFF.

J is TRBJ1-5 and V is TRBV7-6, with a possible D match to TRBD1 (5 bases). Looked up from germline, CDR1 is SGHVS and CDR2 is FNYEAQ. Trimming removed 3 bases from V and 7 bases from J, with 10 bases in between. The CDR3 runs 13 residues. CDR3 in amino acids: CASSFAQGQPQHF. The CDR3 nucleotides are TGTGCCAGCAGCTTTGCTCAGGGACAGCCCCAGCATTTT.

The rearrangement uses TRBV7-2 and TRBJ2-5, with D tentatively TRBD1 (6 bases). Germline lookup yields CDR1 SGHTA and CDR2 FQGNSA. This CDR3 has 16 amino acids. V lost 3 bases to trimming and J lost 1 base, with 15 bases between them. In DNA form, the CDR3 reads TGTGCCAGCAGCTTGGCGACAGGTTGGAGCCAAGAGACCCAGTACTTC. The encoded protein is CASSLATGWSQETQYF.